This paragraph reports one T cell receptor beta chain. TCRdb keeps only in-frame clones here, not all; method: immunoSEQ multiplex PCR. Here the sample spans millions of clones, 90% to 95% being singletons. The sample is drawn from a study of shared clonotypes between healthy human individuals. CDR1 and CDR2 from the germline V gene are MDHEN and SYDVKM. V trimming: 6 bases; J trimming: 10 bases; junction bases outside the gene matches: 12. The CDR3 is 14 residues long. The sample taken for sequencing was naive CD4+ T cells from PBMCs. The subset here: CD45RA+ positively selected. The rearrangement links TRBV28 to TRBJ1-3; TRBD1 matches at 7 bases. The sequence was obtained from a man between 18 and 35 years old in good health. Some clones in this sample may be carry-over from other donors' samples. The CDR3 loop is CASSSGQAVRTIYF. The CDR3 bases are TGTGCCAGCAGCTCCGGACAGGCCGTGAGGACCATATATTTT.